This T cell receptor beta chain was sequenced during a study of blood T cell repertoires in COVID-19. Overall study: Researchers got acute and convalescent COVID-19 samples from the United States, Italy and Spain. PBMCs, B-cell-depleted T cells, or T cells were the source of the cDNA or gDNA that made up the material.

Authors' data handling: Amplification of reference gene primers provided the estimated nucleated cell counts. Only in-frame clones appear in the TCRdb table, and some are missing; sequencing was by immunoSEQ multiplex PCR. That table supplies the V and J calls and clone size; D and trimming were determined from the DNA. The table shows over 250,000 clones, with about 90% occurring only once. CDR1 and CDR2 (germline): SEHNR, FQNEAQ (reference sequence). V gave up 4 bases and J gave up 2 bases; unmatched junction bases: 7. This CDR3 has 18 amino acids. This chain uses TRBV7-9 with TRBJ2-6, with 11 bases lining up with TRBD1. The sequencing input was peripheral blood. This receptor was obtained from a woman aged 70-85 years with COVID-19, enrolled during active disease. The CDR3 is CASSSLRTGGAGANVLTF. CDR3 coding DNA: TGTGCCAGCAGCTCCCTCAGGACAGGGGGCGCTGGGGCCAACGTCCTGACTTTC.